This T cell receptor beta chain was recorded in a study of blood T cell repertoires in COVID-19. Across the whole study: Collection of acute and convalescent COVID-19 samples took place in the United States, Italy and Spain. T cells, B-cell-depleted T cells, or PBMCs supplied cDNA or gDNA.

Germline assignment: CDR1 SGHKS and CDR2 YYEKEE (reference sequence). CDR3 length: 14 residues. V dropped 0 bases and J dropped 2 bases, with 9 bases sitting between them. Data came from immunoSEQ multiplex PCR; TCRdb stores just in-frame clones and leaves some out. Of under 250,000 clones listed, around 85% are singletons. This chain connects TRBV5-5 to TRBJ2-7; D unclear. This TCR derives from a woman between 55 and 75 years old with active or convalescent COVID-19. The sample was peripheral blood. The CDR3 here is CASSLGSPAYEQYF. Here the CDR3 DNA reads TGTGCCAGCAGCTTGGGTTCCCCGGCCTACGAGCAGTACTTC. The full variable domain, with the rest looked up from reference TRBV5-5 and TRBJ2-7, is DAGVTQSPTHLIKTRGQQVTLRCSPISGHKSVSWYQQVLGQGPQFIFQYYEKEERGRGNFPDRFSARQFPNYSSELNVNALLLGDSALYLCASSLGSPAYEQYFGPGTRLTVT.